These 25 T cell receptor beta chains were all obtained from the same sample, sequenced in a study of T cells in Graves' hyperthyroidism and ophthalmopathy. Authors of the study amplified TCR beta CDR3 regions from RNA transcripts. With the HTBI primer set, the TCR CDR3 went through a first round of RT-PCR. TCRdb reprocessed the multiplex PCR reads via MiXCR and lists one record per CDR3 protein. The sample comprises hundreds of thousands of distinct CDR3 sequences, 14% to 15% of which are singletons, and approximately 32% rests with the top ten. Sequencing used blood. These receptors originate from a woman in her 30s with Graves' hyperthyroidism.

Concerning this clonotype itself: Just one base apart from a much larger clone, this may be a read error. The CDR3 loop reads CASSPRDARGTEAFF. As DNA, the CDR3 is TGTGCCAGCAGCCCCCGGGACGCACGGGGGACTGAAGCTTTCTTT. The rearrangement joins TRBV3-1 to TRBJ1-1; perhaps TRBD1 as D (5 bases). The V gene's germline CDR1 is LGHDT and CDR2 YNNKEL (reference sequence). The CDR3 has 15 amino acids. V was cut by 4 bases and J by 5 bases, with 17 bases left in between.

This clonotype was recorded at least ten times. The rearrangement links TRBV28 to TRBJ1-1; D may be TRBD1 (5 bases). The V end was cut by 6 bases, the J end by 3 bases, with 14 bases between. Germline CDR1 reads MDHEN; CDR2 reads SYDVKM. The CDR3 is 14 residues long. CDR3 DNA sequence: TGTGCCAGCAGGAAAGTGGGGGTTGACACTGAAGCTTTCTTT. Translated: CASRKVGVDTEAFF.

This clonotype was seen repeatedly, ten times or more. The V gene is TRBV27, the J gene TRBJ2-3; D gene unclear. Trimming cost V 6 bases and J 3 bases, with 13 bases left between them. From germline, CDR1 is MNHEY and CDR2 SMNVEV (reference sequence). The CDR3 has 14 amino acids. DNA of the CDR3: TGTGCCAGCAGCCTGGGGTTGGGGACAGATACGCAGTATTTT. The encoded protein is CASSLGLGTDTQYF.

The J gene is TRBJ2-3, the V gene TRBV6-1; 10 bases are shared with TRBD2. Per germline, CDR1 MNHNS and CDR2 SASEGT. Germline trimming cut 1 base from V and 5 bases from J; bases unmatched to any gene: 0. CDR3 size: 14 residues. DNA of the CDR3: TGTGCCAGCAGTGAAGGGACTAGCGGAGATACGCAGTATTTT. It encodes CASSEGTSGDTQYF.

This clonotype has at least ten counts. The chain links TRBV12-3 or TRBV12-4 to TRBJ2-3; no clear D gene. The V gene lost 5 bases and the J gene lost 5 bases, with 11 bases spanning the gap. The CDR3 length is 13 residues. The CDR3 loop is CASSDQVGDTQYF. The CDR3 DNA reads TGTGCCAGCAGTGACCAAGTAGGAGATACGCAGTATTTT.

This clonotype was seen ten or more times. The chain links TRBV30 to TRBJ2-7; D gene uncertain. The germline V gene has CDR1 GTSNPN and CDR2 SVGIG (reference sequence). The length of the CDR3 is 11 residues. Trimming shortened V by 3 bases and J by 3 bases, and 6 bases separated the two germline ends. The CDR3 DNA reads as TGTGCCTGGAGGGGTGGCTACGAGCAGTACTTC. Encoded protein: CAWRGGYEQYF.

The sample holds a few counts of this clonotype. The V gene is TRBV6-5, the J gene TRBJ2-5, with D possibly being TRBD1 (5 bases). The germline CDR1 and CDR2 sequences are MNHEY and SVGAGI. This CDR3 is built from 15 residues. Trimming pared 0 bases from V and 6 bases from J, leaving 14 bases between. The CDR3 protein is CASSYSPPADKTQYF. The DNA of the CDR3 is TGTGCCAGCAGTTACTCCCCCCCGGCGGACAAGACCCAGTACTTC.

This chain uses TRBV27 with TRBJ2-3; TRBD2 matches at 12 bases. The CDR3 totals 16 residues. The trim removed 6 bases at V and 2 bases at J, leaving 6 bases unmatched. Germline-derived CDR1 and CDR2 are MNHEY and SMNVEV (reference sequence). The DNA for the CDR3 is TGTGCCAGCAGAAGACTAGCGGGAGCCCCCACAGATACGCAGTATTTT. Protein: CASRRLAGAPTDTQYF.

Here the CDR3 DNA reads TGTGCCAGCAGTTTAGGAAGCGGGAGGGCCGGGGAGCAGTTCTTC. This encodes CASSLGSGRAGEQFF. J is TRBJ2-1 and V is TRBV12-3 or TRBV12-4, with 10 bases identical to TRBD2. With V trimmed by 1 base and J by 10 bases, 7 bases remained unmatched. There are 15 residues in the CDR3.

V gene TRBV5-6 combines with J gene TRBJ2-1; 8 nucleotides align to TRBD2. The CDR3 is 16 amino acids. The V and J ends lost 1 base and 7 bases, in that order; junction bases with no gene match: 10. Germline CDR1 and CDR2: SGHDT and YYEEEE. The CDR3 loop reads CASSLRRTSLSNEQFF. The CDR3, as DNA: TGTGCCAGCAGCTTGAGACGGACTAGCCTTTCTAATGAGCAGTTCTTC. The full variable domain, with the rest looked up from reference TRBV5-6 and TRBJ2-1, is DAGVTQSPTHLIKTRGQQVTLRCSPKSGHDTVSWYQQALGQGPQFIFQYYEEEERQRGNFPDRFSGHQFPNYSSELNVNALLLGDSALYLCASSLRRTSLSNEQFFGPGTRLTVL.

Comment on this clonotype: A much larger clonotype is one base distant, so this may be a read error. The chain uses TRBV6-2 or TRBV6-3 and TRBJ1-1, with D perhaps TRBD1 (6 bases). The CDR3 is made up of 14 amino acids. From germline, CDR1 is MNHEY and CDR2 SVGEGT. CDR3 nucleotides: TGTGCCAGCAGTCAGGGGTACATGAACACTGAAGCTCTCTTT. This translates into CASSQGYMNTEALF.

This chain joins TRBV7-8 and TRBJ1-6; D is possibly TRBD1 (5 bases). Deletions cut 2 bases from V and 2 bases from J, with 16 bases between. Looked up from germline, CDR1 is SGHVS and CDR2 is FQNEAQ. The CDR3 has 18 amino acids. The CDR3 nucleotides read TGTGCCAGCAGCTTATGGGGACCCTCGGTCCCCTATAATTCACCCCTCCACTTT. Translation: CASSLWGPSVPYNSPLHF.

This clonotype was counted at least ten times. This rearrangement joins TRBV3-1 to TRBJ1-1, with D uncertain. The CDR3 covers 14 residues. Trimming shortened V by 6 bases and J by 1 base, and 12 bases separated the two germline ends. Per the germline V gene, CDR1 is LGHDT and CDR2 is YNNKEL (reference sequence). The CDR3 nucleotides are TGTGCCAGCAGTCCCTCTTCGCGGAACACTGAAGCTTTCTTT. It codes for CASSPSSRNTEAFF.

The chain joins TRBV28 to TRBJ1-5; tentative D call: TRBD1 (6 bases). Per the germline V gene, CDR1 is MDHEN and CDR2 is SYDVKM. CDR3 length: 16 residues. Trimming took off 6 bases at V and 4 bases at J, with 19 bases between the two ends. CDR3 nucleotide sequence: TGTGCCAGCAGCCTATTCAGCGGTCAGGGGAATCAGCCCCAGCATTTT. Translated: CASSLFSGQGNQPQHF.

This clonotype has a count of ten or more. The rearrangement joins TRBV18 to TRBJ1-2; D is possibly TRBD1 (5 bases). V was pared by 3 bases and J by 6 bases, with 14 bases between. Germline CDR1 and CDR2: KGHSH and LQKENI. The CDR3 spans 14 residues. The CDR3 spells CASSPRALVDGYTF. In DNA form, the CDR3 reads TGTGCCAGCTCACCCAGGGCCCTGGTTGATGGCTACACCTTC. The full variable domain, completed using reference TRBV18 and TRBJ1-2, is NAGVMQNPRHLVRRRGQEARLRCSPMKGHSHVYWYRQLPEEGLKFMVYLQKENIIDESGMPKERFSAEFPKEGPSILRIQQVVRGDSAAYFCASSPRALVDGYTFGSGTRLTVV.

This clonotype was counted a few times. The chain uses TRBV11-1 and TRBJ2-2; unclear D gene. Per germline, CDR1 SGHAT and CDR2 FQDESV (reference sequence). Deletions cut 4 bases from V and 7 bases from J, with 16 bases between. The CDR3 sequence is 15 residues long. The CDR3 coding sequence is TGTGCCAGCAGCTCCCAACGACTGGGTAACGGGGAGCTGTTTTTT. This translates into CASSSQRLGNGELFF.

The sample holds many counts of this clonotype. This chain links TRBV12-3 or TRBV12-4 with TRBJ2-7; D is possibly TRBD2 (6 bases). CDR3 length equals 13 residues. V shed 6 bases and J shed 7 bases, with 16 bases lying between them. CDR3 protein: CASSQTLASEQYF. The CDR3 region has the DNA TGTGCCAGCAGCCAAACCCTAGCGTCTGAGCAGTACTTC.

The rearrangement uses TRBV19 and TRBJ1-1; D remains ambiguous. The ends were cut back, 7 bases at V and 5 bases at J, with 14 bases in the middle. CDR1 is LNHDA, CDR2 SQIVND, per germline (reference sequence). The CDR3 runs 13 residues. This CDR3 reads CASTTSLRTEAFF. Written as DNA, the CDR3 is TGTGCCAGTACCACCTCCCTAAGGACTGAAGCTTTCTTT.

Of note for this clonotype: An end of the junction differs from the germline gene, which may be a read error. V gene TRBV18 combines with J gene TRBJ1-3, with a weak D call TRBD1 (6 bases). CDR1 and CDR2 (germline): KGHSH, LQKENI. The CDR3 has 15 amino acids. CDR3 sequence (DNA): TGTGTCAGCTCGGCTTCCGGGACAAATGGAAACACCATATATTTT. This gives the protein CVSSASGTNGNTIYF. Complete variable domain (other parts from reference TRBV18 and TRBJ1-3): NAGVMQNPRHLVRRRGQEARLRCSPMKGHSHVYWYRQLPEEGLKFMVYLQKENIIDESGMPKERFSAEFPKEGPSILRIQQVVRGDSAAYFCVSSASGTNGNTIYFGEGSWLTVV.

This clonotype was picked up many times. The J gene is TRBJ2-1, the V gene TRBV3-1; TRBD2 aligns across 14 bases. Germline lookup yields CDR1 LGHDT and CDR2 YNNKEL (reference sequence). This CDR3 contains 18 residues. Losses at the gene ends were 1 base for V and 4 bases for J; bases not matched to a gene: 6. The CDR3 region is CASSQGGLAGVAYNEQFF. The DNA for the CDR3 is TGTGCCAGCAGCCAAGGGGGACTAGCGGGAGTAGCATACAATGAGCAGTTCTTC.

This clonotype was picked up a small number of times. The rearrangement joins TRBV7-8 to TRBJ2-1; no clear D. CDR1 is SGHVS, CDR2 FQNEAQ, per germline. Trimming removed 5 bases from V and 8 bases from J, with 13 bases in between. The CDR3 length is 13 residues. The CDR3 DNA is TGTGCCAGCAGCCCTGGACCAGGCTATGAGCAGTTCTTC. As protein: CASSPGPGYEQFF.

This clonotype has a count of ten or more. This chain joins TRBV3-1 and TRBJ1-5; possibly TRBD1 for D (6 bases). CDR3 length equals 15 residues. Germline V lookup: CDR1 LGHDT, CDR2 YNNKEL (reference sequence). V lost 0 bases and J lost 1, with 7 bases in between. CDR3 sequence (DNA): TGTGCCAGCAGCCAAGACGGACAGAGCAATCAGCCCCAGCATTTT. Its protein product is CASSQDGQSNQPQHF.

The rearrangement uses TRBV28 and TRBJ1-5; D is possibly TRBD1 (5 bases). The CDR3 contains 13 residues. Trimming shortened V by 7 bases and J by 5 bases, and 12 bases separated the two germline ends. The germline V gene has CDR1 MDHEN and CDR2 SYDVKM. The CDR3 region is CASTRQLDQPQHF. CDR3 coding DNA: TGTGCCAGCACAAGACAGCTAGATCAGCCCCAGCATTTT.

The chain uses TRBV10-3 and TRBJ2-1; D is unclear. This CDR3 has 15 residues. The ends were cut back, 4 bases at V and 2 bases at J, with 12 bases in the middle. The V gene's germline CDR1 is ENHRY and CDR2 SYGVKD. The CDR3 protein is CAISAARAAYNEQFF. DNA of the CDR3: TGTGCCATCAGTGCGGCTAGAGCCGCCTACAATGAGCAGTTCTTC.

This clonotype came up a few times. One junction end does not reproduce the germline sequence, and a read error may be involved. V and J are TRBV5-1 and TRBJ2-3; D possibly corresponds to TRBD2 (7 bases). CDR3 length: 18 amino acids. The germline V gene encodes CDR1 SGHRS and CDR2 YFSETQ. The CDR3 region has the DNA TGCGCCGGCAGCCGACCATCCGGGGGGCAGGGCTACCCAGATACGCAGTATTTT. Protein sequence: CAGSRPSGGQGYPDTQYF. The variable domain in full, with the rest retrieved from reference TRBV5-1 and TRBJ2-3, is KAGVTQTPRYLIKTRGQQVTLSCSPISGHRSVSWYQQTPGQGLQFLFEYFSETQRNKGNFPGRFSGRQFSNSRSEMNVSTLELGDSALYLCAGSRPSGGQGYPDTQYFGPGTRLTVL.